This is a list of T cell receptor beta chains from one sample in a study of blood T cell repertoires in COVID-19. Profiled with immunoSEQ multiplex PCR; TCRdb holds only in-frame clones, not every one. The table includes about 190,000 clones, more than 85% detected once. Sample: peripheral blood. Source of these receptors: a man aged 25 to 45 with acute or convalescent COVID-19. CDR3s include the opening cysteine and the closing phenylalanine or tryptophan. Fields, in order: D gene, clone size, J gene, V gene, CDR3 DNA, CDR3 protein. D genes are given only for firm matches. Not every row has a clone size; where given, it reads once, few, many or a size class.

D gene: TRBD1
clone size: once
J gene: TRBJ2-7
V gene: TRBV29-1
CDR3 DNA: TGCAGCGTGGCCTGGACAGGGGACTTGGAGCAGTACTTC
CDR3 protein: CSVAWTGDLEQYF

D gene: TRBD1
clone size: -
J gene: TRBJ1-2
V gene: TRBV9
CDR3 DNA: TGTGCCAGCAGCGTCGGGACAGGGCCCAATAACTATGGCTACACCTTC
CDR3 protein: CASSVGTGPNNYGYTF

D gene: -
clone size: -
J gene: TRBJ1-2
V gene: TRBV6-6
CDR3 DNA: TGTGCCAGCAGCCCCGGGGGGGATCGGAGCTATGGCTACACCTTC
CDR3 protein: CASSPGGDRSYGYTF

D gene: -
clone size: -
J gene: TRBJ1-2
V gene: TRBV5-6
CDR3 DNA: TGTGCCAGCAGCTCTGACAGTTCATGGGGCTACACCTTC
CDR3 protein: CASSSDSSWGYTF

D gene: TRBD1
clone size: -
J gene: TRBJ1-2
V gene: TRBV3-1/TRBV3-2
CDR3 DNA: TGTGCCAGCAGCCAAGGGCCAGGGGGCGAGGTTGCCTATGGCTACACCTTC
CDR3 protein: CASSQGPGGEVAYGYTF

D gene: -
clone size: -
J gene: TRBJ2-7
V gene: TRBV5-1
CDR3 DNA: TGCGCCAGCAGCTTGGCCTGGGCTACCTACGAGCAGTACTTC
CDR3 protein: CASSLAWATYEQYF

D gene: TRBD1
clone size: -
J gene: TRBJ1-2
V gene: TRBV27
CDR3 DNA: TGTGCCAGCAGAACAGGGGGAGCCCTTTCGGGGTATGGCTACACCTTC
CDR3 protein: CASRTGGALSGYGYTF

D gene: TRBD2
clone size: -
J gene: TRBJ2-7
V gene: TRBV4-1
CDR3 DNA: TGCGCCAGCAGCCAGGGACTAGGGAGTACCTACGAGCAGTACTTC
CDR3 protein: CASSQGLGSTYEQYF

D gene: -
clone size: once
J gene: TRBJ2-3
V gene: TRBV12-5
CDR3 DNA: TGTGCTAGTGGTTTGAATACTAGAGAGTCAGATACGCAGTATTTT
CDR3 protein: CASGLNTRESDTQYF

D gene: TRBD1
clone size: -
J gene: TRBJ1-4
V gene: TRBV18
CDR3 DNA: TGTGCCAGCTCACCTTCGACAGGGGCAACTAATGAAAAACTGTTTTTT
CDR3 protein: CASSPSTGATNEKLFF

D gene: -
clone size: -
J gene: TRBJ2-5
V gene: TRBV3-1/TRBV3-2
CDR3 DNA: TGTGCCAGCAGCCAAGATTCCGGCACGCGTAGCACCCAGTACTTC
CDR3 protein: CASSQDSGTRSTQYF

D gene: TRBD2
clone size: -
J gene: TRBJ2-1
V gene: TRBV5-8
CDR3 DNA: TGTGCCAGCAGCATCAGACTAGCGGGGGTTAATGAGCAGTTCTTC
CDR3 protein: CASSIRLAGVNEQFF

D gene: -
clone size: -
J gene: TRBJ2-5
V gene: TRBV5-4
CDR3 DNA: TGTGCCACCAAACTCCAGTGGGGGCCGGGGGAGACCCAGTACTTC
CDR3 protein: CATKLQWGPGETQYF

D gene: -
clone size: once
J gene: TRBJ1-3
V gene: TRBV28
CDR3 DNA: TGTGCCAGCAGAAGGGGGTTTGGAAACACCATATATTTT
CDR3 protein: CASRRGFGNTIYF

D gene: TRBD2
clone size: -
J gene: TRBJ2-1
V gene: TRBV4-1
CDR3 DNA: TGCGCCAGCAGCATCGGACTAGCGGGGTACAATGAGCAGTTCTTC
CDR3 protein: CASSIGLAGYNEQFF

D gene: -
clone size: -
J gene: TRBJ2-1
V gene: TRBV5-1
CDR3 DNA: TGCGCCAGCAGCCCAGGGGTAGCCGTAGGCAATGAGCAGTTCTTC
CDR3 protein: CASSPGVAVGNEQFF

D gene: TRBD2
clone size: once
J gene: TRBJ2-3
V gene: TRBV7-6
CDR3 DNA: TGTGCCAGCAGCTTAGTCGTAGCGGGAGCGGCAGATACGCAGTATTTT
CDR3 protein: CASSLVVAGAADTQYF

D gene: -
clone size: few
J gene: TRBJ1-2
V gene: TRBV6-5
CDR3 DNA: TGTGCCAGCCAAAGGTCGGGATATGGCTACACCTTC
CDR3 protein: CASQRSGYGYTF

D gene: TRBD1
clone size: -
J gene: TRBJ1-2
V gene: TRBV25-1
CDR3 DNA: TGTGCCAGCAATACGGGACAGGGGGCTCGTGGCTACACCTTC
CDR3 protein: CASNTGQGARGYTF

D gene: -
clone size: -
J gene: TRBJ1-2
V gene: TRBV6-4
CDR3 DNA: TGTGCCAGCAGTGACTCGAGCCGGGAGGGAGGCTACACCTTC
CDR3 protein: CASSDSSREGGYTF

D gene: TRBD1
clone size: few
J gene: TRBJ2-5
V gene: TRBV29-1
CDR3 DNA: TGCAGCGTTGAACGACAGGGGCGAGAGACCCAGTACTTC
CDR3 protein: CSVERQGRETQYF

D gene: -
clone size: -
J gene: TRBJ1-5
V gene: TRBV5-5
CDR3 DNA: TGTGCCAGCAGCTCCCCGGGTAGCAATCAGCCCCAGCATTTT
CDR3 protein: CASSSPGSNQPQHF